This T cell receptor (beta chain) was captured by sequencing in a study of T-cell reconstitution after alpha-beta-depleted transplantation in children. Unique molecular identifiers were used in preparing the TCRbeta library. One entry per CDR3 protein results from TCRdb running MiXCR on the PCR reads. This table has 800,000 to 1,000,000 distinct CDR3 sequences, 25% to 30% appearing once. Comment on this clonotype: Its antigen remains unknown.

Overall study findings and caveats: Where alpha-beta T cells came from about two months after transplant was reportedly several hundred expanded graft clones. A year had passed since transplant, and T-cell counts and diversity by then came mostly from newly produced T cells. Some patients showed high day-60 TCRbeta diversity, which derived from surviving recipient T cells and thymic progenitors.

V gave up 3 bases and J gave up 4 bases; unmatched junction bases: 6. The germline V gene encodes CDR1 LGHNA and CDR2 YSLEER. The CDR3 is 15 amino acids. This rearrangement joins TRBV4-3 to TRBJ2-3; 8 bases map to TRBD2. The material was PBMCs, mostly from graft donor cells, obtained 360 days after TCRalphabeta/CD19-depleted stem cell transplant. This clonotype was sampled from a boy younger than two who had a stem cell transplant for SCID, so the T cells may come from the graft donor. As DNA, the CDR3 is TGCGCCAGCAGCCAGGTCTCGGGACTAGCAGATACGCAGTATTTT. Encoded protein: CASSQVSGLADTQYF.